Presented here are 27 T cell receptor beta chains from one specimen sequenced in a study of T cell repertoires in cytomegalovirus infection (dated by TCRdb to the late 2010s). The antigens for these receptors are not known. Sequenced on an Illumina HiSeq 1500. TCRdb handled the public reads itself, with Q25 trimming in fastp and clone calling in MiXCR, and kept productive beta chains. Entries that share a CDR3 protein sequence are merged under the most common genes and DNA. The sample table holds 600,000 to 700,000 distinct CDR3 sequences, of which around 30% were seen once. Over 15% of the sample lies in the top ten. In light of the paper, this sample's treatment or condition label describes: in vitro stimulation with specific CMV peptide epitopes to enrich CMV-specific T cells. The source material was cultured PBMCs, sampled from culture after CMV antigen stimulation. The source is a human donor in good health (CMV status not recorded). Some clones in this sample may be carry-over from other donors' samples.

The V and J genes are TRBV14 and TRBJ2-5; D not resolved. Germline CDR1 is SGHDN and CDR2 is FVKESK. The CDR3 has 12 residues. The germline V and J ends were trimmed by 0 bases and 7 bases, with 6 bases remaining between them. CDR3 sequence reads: CASSQDSGTQYF. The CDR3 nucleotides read TGTGCCAGCAGCCAAGATTCAGGGACCCAGTACTTC.

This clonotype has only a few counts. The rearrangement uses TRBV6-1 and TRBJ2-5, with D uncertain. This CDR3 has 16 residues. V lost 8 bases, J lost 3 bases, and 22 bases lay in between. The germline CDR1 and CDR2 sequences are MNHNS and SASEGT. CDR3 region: CASEKKPGSWEETQYF. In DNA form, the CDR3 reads TGTGCCAGCGAAAAAAAGCCAGGTTCTTGGGAAGAGACCCAGTACTTC.

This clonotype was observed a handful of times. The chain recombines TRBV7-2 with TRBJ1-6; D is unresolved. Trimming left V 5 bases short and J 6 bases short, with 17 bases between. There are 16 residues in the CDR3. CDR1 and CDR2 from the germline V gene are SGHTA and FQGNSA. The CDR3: CASSPRLLGLNSPLHF. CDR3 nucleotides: TGTGCCAGCAGCCCCCGTCTCTTGGGCCTTAATTCACCCCTCCACTTT.

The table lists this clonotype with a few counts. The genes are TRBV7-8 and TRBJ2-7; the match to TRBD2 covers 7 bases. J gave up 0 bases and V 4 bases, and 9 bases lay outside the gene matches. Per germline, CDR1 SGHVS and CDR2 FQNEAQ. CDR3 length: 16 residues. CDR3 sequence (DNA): TGTGCCAGCAGCTCTTTAGCGGGCCCAAGCTCCTACGAGCAGTACTTC. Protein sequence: CASSSLAGPSSYEQYF. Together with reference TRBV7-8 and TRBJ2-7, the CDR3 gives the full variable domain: GAGVSQSPRYKVAKRGQDVALRCDPISGHVSLFWYQQALGQGPEFLTYFQNEAQLDKSGLPSDRFFAERPEGSVSTLKIQRTQQEDSAVYLCASSSLAGPSSYEQYFGPGTRLTVT.

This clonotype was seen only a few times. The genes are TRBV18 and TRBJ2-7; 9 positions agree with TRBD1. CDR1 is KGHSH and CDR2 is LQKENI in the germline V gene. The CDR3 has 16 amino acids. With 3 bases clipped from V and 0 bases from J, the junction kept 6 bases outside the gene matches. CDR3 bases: TGTGCCAGCTCACCTAAACAGGGGGCCACCTCCTACGAGCAGTACTTC. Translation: CASSPKQGATSYEQYF.

The CDR3 DNA follows: TGTGCCAGCAGCTCGTACAAGGACACTGAAGCTTTCTTT. This sequence encodes CASSSYKDTEAFF. V gene TRBV7-6 combines with J gene TRBJ1-1; D is unclear. V lost 4 bases and J 3 bases, leaving 9 bases between the germline ends. CDR1 and CDR2 (germline): SGHVS, FNYEAQ. The CDR3 runs 13 residues. The full variable domain, rest sourced from reference TRBV7-6 and TRBJ1-1, is GAGVSQSPRYKVTKRGQDVALRCDPISGHVSLYWYRQALGQGPEFLTYFNYEAQQDKSGLPNDRFSAERPEGSISTLTIQRTEQRDSAMYRCASSSYKDTEAFFGQGTRLTVV.

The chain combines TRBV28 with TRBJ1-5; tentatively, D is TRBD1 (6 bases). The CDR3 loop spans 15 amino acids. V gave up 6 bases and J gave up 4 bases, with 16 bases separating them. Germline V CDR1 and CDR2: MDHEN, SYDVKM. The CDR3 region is CASRKTGPSNQPQHF. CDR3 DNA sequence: TGTGCCAGCAGGAAGACAGGCCCGTCGAATCAGCCCCAGCATTTT.

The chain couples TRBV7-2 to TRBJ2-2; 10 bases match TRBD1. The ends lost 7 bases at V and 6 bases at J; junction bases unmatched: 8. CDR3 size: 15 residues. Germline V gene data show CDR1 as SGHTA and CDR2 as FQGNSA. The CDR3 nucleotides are TGTGCCAGCACCAGGTCGACAGGGGGCCCCGGGGAGCTGTTTTTT. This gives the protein CASTRSTGGPGELFF.

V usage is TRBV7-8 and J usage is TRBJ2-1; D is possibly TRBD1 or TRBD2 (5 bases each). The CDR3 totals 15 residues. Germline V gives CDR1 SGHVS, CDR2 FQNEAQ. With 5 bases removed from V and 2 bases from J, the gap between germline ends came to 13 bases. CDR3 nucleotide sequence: TGTGCCAGCAGCCGAAGTGGGACCGCCTACAATGAGCAGTTCTTC. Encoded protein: CASSRSGTAYNEQFF. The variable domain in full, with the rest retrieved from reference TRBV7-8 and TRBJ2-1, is GAGVSQSPRYKVAKRGQDVALRCDPISGHVSLFWYQQALGQGPEFLTYFQNEAQLDKSGLPSDRFFAERPEGSVSTLKIQRTQQEDSAVYLCASSRSGTAYNEQFFGPGTRLTVL.

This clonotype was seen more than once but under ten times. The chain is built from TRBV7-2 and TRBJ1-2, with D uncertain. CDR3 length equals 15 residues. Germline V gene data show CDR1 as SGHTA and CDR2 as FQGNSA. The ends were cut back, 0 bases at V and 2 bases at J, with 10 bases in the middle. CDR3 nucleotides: TGTGCCAGCAGCTTAGCACTCGGTCAAAACTATGGCTACACCTTC. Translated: CASSLALGQNYGYTF.

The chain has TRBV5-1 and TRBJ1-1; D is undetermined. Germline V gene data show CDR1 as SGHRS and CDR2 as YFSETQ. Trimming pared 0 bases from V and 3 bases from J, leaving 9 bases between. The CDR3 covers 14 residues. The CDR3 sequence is CASSLVPADTEAFF. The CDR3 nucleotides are TGCGCCAGCAGCTTGGTTCCTGCGGACACTGAAGCTTTCTTT.

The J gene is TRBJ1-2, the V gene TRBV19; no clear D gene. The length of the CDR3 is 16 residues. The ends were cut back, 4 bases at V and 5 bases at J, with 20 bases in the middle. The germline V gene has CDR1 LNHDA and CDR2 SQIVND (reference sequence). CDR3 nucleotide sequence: TGTGCCAGTAGTAACAAGGAATCGAGGGCTCGGTATGGCTACACCTTC. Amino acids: CASSNKESRARYGYTF.

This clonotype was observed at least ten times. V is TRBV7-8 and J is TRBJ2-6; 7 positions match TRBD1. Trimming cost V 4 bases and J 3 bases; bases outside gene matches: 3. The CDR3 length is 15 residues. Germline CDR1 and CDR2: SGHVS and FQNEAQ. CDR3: CASSSDRRGANVLTF. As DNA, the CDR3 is TGTGCCAGCAGCTCGGACAGGCGTGGGGCCAACGTCCTGACTTTC.

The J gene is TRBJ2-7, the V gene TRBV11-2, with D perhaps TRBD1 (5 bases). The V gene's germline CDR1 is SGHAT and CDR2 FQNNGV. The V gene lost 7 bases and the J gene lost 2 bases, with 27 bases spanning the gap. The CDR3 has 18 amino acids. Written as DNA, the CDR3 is TGTGCCAGCATCCCCACAGGCGTACGATCAGGCGTGCCCTACGAGCAGTACTTC. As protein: CASIPTGVRSGVPYEQYF.

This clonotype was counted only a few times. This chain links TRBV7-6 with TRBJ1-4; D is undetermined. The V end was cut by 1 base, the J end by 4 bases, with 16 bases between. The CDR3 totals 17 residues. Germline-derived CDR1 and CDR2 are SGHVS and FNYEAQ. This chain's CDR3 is CASSLGAPLTGNEKLFF. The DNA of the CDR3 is TGTGCCAGCAGCTTAGGGGCCCCCTTGACTGGTAATGAAAAACTGTTTTTT.

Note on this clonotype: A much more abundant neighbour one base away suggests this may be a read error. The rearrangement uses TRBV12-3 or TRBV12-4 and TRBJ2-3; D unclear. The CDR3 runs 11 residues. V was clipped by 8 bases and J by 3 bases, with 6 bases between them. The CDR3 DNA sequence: TGTGCCAGCCAAGGGACAGATACGCAGTATTTT. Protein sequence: CASQGTDTQYF.

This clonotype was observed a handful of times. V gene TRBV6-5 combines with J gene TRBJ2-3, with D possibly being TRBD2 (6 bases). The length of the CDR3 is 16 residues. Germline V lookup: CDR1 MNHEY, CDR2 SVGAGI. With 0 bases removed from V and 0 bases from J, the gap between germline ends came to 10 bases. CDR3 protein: CASSYSYRGSTDTQYF. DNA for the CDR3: TGTGCCAGCAGTTACTCTTACCGGGGGAGCACAGATACGCAGTATTTT.

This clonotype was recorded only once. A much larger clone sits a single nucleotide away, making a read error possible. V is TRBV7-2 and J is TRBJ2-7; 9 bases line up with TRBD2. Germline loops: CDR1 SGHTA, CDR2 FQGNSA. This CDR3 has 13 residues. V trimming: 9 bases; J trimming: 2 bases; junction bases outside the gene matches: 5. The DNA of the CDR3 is TGTGCCAGTAAGACTAGCGGCCCCTACGAGCAGTACTTC. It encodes CASKTSGPYEQYF.

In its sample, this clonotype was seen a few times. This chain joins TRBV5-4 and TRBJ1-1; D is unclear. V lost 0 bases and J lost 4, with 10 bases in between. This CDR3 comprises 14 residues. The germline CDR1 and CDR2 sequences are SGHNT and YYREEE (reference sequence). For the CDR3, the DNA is TGTGCCAGCAGCTTGGCTCGGAAGCGCACTGAAGCTTTCTTT. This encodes CASSLARKRTEAFF.

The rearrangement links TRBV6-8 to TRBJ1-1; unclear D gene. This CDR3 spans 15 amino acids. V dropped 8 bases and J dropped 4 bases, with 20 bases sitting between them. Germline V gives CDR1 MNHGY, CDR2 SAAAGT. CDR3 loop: CASSLAGDFGTEAFF. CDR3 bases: TGTGCCAGCTCTCTCGCCGGGGATTTCGGCACTGAAGCTTTCTTT.

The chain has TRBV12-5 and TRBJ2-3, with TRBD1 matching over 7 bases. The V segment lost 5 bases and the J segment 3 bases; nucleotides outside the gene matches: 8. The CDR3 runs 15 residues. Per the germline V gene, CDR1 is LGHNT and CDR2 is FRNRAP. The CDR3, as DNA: TGTGCTAGTGGTCCTGGACAGGCTTATACAGATACGCAGTATTTT. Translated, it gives CASGPGQAYTDTQYF.

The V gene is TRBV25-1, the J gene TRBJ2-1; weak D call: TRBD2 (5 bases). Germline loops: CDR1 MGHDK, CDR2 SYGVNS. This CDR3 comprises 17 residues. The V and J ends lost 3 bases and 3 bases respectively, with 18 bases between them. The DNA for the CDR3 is TGTGCCAGCAGTGACCCCCCACAAAAGAGCGGCTACAATGAGCAGTTCTTC. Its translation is CASSDPPQKSGYNEQFF.

The CDR3 spells CASSRGDSDNSPLHF. The CDR3 bases are TGTGCCAGCAGTCGAGGGGACAGCGATAATTCACCCCTCCACTTT. V usage is TRBV7-9 and J usage is TRBJ1-6; 7 bases are shared with TRBD1. The junction had 7 bases not matched to a gene; V was cut back by 6 bases and J by 5 bases. The CDR3 runs 15 residues. Germline lookup yields CDR1 SEHNR and CDR2 FQNEAQ (reference sequence).

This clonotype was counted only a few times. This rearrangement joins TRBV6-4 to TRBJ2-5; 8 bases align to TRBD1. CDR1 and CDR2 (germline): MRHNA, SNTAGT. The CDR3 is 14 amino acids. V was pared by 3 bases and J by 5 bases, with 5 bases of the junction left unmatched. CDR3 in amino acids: CASSEEQGDETQYF. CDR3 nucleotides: TGTGCCAGCAGTGAAGAACAGGGGGATGAGACCCAGTACTTC.

The CDR3 DNA reads as TGTGCCAGTAGTATAGCCGAGACCGGGACAGGGTTTAATGAGCAGTACTTC. It yields the protein CASSIAETGTGFNEQYF. This chain connects TRBV19 to TRBJ2-7, with 9 bases that match TRBD1. The CDR3 contains 17 residues. V shed 1 base and J 7 bases; nucleotides not matched to a gene: 14. From germline, CDR1 is LNHDA and CDR2 SQIVND (reference sequence).

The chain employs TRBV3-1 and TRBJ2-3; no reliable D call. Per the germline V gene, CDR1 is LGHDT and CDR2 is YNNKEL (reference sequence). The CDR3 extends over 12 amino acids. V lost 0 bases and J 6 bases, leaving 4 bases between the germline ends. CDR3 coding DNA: TGTGCCAGCAGCCAAGATCCCGATACGCAGTATTTT. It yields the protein CASSQDPDTQYF.

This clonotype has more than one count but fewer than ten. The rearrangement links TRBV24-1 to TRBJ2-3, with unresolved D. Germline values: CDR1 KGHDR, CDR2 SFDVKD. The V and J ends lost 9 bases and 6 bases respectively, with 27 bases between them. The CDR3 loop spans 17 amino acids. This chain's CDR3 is CATRPKTDLQGTDTQYF. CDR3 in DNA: TGTGCCACCCGTCCTAAGACCGACTTACAAGGAACGGATACGCAGTATTTT.